The clone carrying this T cell receptor beta chain was counted at least ten times. Antigen unknown. TCRdb re-derived calls from the reads in MiXCR, one entry per CDR3 protein. Here the sample spans 55,000 to 85,000 distinct CDR3 sequences, under 5% being singletons. The entry originates in a study of T cell repertoires in cytomegalovirus infection. Whole-study context: Public signatures in TCR beta pointed to CMV infection and matching HLA type.

Study-wide results and limits: Across the ex vivo response, the dominant clonotypes were HLA-C-restricted CMV-specific TCR beta clonotypes. Of the TCR beta families, the public ones yielded a cumulative frequency that identified carriers of CMV plus the relevant HLA.

CDR1 and CDR2 (germline): SGHAT, FQNNGV. The CDR3 has 16 residues. V shed 2 bases, J shed 3 bases, and the junction held 5 bases outside the gene matches. The receptor was derived from a human donor in good health (CMV status not recorded). Some clones in this sample may be carry-over from other donors' samples. The rearrangement links TRBV11-2 to TRBJ2-3; 10 bases match TRBD2. Specimen: PBMCs. The CDR3 reads CASSLSLAGVTDTQYF. DNA for the CDR3: TGTGCCAGCAGCTTATCTCTAGCGGGAGTAACAGATACGCAGTATTTT.